This TCR beta chain was captured by sequencing in a study of CD8 T cells in Susac syndrome. V lost 4 bases and J lost 10; bases outside the gene matches: 6. The germline V gene has CDR1 SEHNR and CDR2 FQNEAQ (reference sequence). The CDR3 is 13 residues long. For this clonotype: Its specificity is not known.

General observations from the study: The study recognized that the number of individuals in its TCR sequencing and HLA analysis was relatively small.

The RNA input was about 0.45 to 1 ug, and it was reverse transcribed with random hexamers. TCR beta CDR3 was amplified by immunoSEQ covering 54 Vbeta and 13 Jbeta. TCRdb fed the immunoSEQ multiplex PCR reads into MiXCR, producing one record per CDR3 protein. The sample yields some 260,000 distinct CDR3 sequences, around 83% seen once. In the multiple sclerosis control group, patients were treatment-naive and had stable or active relapsing-remitting disease. CD8+ and CD4+ T cells were negatively isolated; TEMRA cells were FACS-enriched. The V and J genes are TRBV7-9 and TRBJ1-3; 8 nucleotides align to TRBD1. The TCR comes from a human donor with multiple sclerosis. The specimen was CD8+ T cells from PBMCs. CDR3 bases: TGTGCCAGCAGCTCGGACAGGGTCAAAACCATATATTTT. Protein product: CASSSDRVKTIYF.